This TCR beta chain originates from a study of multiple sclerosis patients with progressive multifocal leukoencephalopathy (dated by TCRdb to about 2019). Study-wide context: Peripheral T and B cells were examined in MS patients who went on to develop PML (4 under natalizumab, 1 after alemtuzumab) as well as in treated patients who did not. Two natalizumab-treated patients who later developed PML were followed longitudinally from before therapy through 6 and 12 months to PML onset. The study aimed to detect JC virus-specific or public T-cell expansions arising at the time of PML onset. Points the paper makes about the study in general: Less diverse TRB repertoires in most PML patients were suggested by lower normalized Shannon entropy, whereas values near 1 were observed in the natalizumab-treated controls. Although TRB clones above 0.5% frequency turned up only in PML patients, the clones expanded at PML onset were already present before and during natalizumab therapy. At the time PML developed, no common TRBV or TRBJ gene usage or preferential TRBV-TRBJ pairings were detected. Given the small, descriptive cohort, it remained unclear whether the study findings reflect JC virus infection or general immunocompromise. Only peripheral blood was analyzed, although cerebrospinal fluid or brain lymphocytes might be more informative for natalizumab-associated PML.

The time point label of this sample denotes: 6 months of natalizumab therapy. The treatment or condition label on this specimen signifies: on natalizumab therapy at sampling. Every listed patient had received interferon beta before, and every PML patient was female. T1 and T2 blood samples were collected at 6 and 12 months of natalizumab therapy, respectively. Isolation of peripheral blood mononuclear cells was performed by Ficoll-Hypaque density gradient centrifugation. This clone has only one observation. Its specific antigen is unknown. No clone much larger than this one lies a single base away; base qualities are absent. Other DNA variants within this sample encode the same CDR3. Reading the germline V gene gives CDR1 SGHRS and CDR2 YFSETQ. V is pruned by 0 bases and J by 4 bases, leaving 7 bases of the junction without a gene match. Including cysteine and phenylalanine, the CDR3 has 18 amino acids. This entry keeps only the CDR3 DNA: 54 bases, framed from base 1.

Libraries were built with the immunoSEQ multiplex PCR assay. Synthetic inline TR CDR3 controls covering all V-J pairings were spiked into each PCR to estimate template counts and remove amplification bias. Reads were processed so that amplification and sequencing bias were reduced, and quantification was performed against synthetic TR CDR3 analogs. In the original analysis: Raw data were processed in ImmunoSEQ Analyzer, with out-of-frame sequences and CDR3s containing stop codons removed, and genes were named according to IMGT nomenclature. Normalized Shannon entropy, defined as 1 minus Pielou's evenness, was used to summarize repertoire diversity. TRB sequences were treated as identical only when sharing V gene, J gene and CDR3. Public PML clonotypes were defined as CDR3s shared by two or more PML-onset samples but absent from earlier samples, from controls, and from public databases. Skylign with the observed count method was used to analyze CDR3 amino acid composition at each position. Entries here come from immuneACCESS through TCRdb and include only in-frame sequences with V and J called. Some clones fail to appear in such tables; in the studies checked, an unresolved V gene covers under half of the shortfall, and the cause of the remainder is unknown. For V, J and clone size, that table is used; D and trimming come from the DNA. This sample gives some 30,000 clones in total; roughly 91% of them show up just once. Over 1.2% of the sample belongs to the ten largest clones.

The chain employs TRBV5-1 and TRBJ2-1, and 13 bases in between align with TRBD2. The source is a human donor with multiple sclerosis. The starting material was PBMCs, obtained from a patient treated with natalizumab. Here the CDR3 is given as CASSLGLAGGLSYNEQFF. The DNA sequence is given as TGCGCCAGCAGCTTGGGACTAGCGGGAGGTCTAAGTTACAATGAGCAGTTCTTC.